These 17 T cell receptor beta chains share one sample of origin, sequenced in a study of T cells in Graves' hyperthyroidism and ophthalmopathy. Researchers amplified the TCR beta CDR3 regions from RNA transcripts. TCR CDR3 underwent first-round RT-PCR with the HTBI primer set. TCRdb fed the multiplex PCR reads into MiXCR, producing one record per CDR3 protein. The sample yields almost 500,000 distinct CDR3 sequences, roughly 23% seen once. Sample: blood. The receptors originated from a woman aged 65 to 85 with Graves' ophthalmopathy.

In the case of this clonotype: Since a much larger clone is just one base distant, this may be a read error. V usage is TRBV15 and J usage is TRBJ2-7; 8 nucleotides line up with TRBD2. Germline CDR1 LNHNV, CDR2 YYDKDF (reference sequence). This CDR3 is 14 amino acids long. V lost 7 bases to trimming and J lost 7 bases; unmatched junction nucleotides: 12. The CDR3 DNA sequence: TGTGCCACCAACCGGCTAGGACTAGCTCGGGAGCAGTACTTC. Amino acid sequence: CATNRLGLAREQYF.

This clonotype was seen only a few times. This chain joins TRBV5-1 and TRBJ2-5; TRBD1 is a possible D gene (6 bases). Germline assignment: CDR1 SGHRS and CDR2 YFSETQ. V dropped 4 bases and J dropped 4 bases, with 11 bases sitting between them. This CDR3 contains 13 residues. As DNA, the CDR3 is TGCGCCAGCAGCCTACCACAGGGAGAGACCCAGTACTTC. Translation: CASSLPQGETQYF.

This clonotype appeared a few times. V gene TRBV6-6 combines with J gene TRBJ1-5; D not certain. This CDR3 spans 15 amino acids. V lost 2 bases to trimming and J lost 2 bases, with 10 bases between them. Germline V gene sequence: CDR1 MNHNY, CDR2 SVGAGI (reference sequence). The CDR3 nucleotides read TGTGCCAGCAGTTACAATCCGGGAGGCAATCAGCCCCAGCATTTT. Translation: CASSYNPGGNQPQHF.

This chain uses TRBV20-1 with TRBJ2-7, with 10 positions matching TRBD2. This CDR3 region has 17 residues. Germline trimming cut 0 bases from V and 4 bases from J; bases unmatched to any gene: 12. Germline values: CDR1 DFQATT, CDR2 SNEGSKA (reference sequence). The CDR3 region is CSARDNRESGRVYEQYF. Written as DNA, the CDR3 is TGCAGTGCTAGAGATAATCGGGAGAGCGGGAGGGTTTACGAGCAGTACTTC.

This clonotype turned up a few times. The gene calls are TRBV29-1 and TRBJ1-2, with 10 bases identical to TRBD1. Losses at the gene ends were 5 bases for V and 3 bases for J; bases not matched to a gene: 9. The germline gives CDR1 SQVTM, CDR2 ANQGSEA. The CDR3 sequence is 15 residues long. This CDR3 reads CSVKPGQGTHYGYTF. Here the CDR3 DNA reads TGCAGCGTTAAACCGGGACAGGGGACTCACTATGGCTACACCTTC.

Only one count was recorded for this clonotype. The rearrangement joins TRBV5-1 to TRBJ2-5, with TRBD2 matching 9 bases. Germline V gene lookup returns CDR1 SGHRS and CDR2 YFSETQ. V shed 0 bases, J shed 0 bases, and the junction held 3 bases outside the gene matches. The CDR3 extends over 16 amino acids. The chain's CDR3 is CASSLVSSGDQETQYF. The CDR3 DNA sequence: TGCGCCAGCAGCTTGGTGTCTAGCGGGGACCAAGAGACCCAGTACTTC.

This clonotype was detected ten times or more. The J gene is TRBJ2-3, the V gene TRBV20-1, with 7 bases lining up with TRBD2. Per the germline V gene, CDR1 is DFQATT and CDR2 is SNEGSKA (reference sequence). V dropped 2 bases and J dropped 5; count of bases not matched to a gene: 16. This CDR3 is built from 17 residues. CDR3 loop: CSARPLPRAGAEDTQYF. The CDR3 DNA reads TGCAGTGCTAGACCCCTCCCTCGGGCGGGAGCGGAAGATACGCAGTATTTT.

This clonotype showed up many times. The genes are TRBV15 and TRBJ2-2; the match to TRBD1 covers 9 bases. CDR3 size: 16 residues. V trimming: 2 bases; J trimming: 6 bases; junction bases outside the gene matches: 7. Germline CDR1 LNHNV, CDR2 YYDKDF (reference sequence). CDR3 residues: CATSRRPGQGPGELFF. DNA of the CDR3: TGTGCCACCAGCAGAAGGCCGGGACAGGGCCCCGGGGAGCTGTTTTTT.

This chain joins TRBV6-5 and TRBJ2-1; the D is unclear. V lost 2 bases and J 8 bases, leaving 13 bases between the germline ends. There are 14 residues in the CDR3. Germline V gene data show CDR1 as MNHEY and CDR2 as SVGAGI. The CDR3 DNA reads TGTGCCAGCAGTTACGGCAGAGGTATCTATGAGCAGTTCTTC. Protein sequence: CASSYGRGIYEQFF.

This clonotype was seen only a few times. The rearrangement joins TRBV5-1 to TRBJ2-4; 8 nucleotides align to TRBD1. V gave up 0 bases and J gave up 0 bases; unmatched junction bases: 2. This CDR3 region has 16 residues. Germline V gene sequence: CDR1 SGHRS, CDR2 YFSETQ. The CDR3 sequence is CASSLVTGEAKNIQYF. CDR3 sequence (DNA): TGCGCCAGCAGCTTGGTGACAGGGGAAGCCAAAAACATTCAGTACTTC.

This clonotype has only a few counts. The chain has TRBV4-1 and TRBJ1-5; D not resolved. The CDR3 covers 13 residues. With 1 base removed from V and 9 bases from J, the gap between germline ends came to 10 bases. Germline CDR1 MGHRA, CDR2 YSYEKL. CDR3 region: CASSQVGYPPQHF. CDR3 DNA sequence: TGCGCCAGCAGCCAAGTAGGCTACCCGCCCCAGCATTTT.

V is TRBV19 and J is TRBJ1-2; the match to TRBD1 covers 8 bases. CDR1 and CDR2 from the germline V gene are LNHDA and SQIVND (reference sequence). J was trimmed by 0 bases and V by 0 bases; bases with no gene match: 0. This CDR3 spans 15 amino acids. The CDR3 sequence: CASSIEDRANYGYTF. CDR3 sequence (DNA): TGTGCCAGTAGTATAGAGGACAGGGCTAACTATGGCTACACCTTC.

This clonotype was observed a handful of times. The CDR3 loop is CASKGEKLFF. The CDR3 DNA reads TGTGCCAGCAAGGGGGAAAAACTGTTTTTT. This chain links TRBV2 with TRBJ1-4, with a weak D call TRBD1 (5 bases). CDR3 size: 10 residues. In germline, CDR1 is SNHLY, CDR2 FYNNEI. Trimming stripped 7 bases from V and 8 bases from J, with 5 bases between.

This chain links TRBV9 with TRBJ2-3, with D hard to call. The germline V gene encodes CDR1 SGDLS and CDR2 YYNGEE. The ends were cut back, 4 bases at V and 3 bases at J, with 12 bases in the middle. This CDR3 is built from 14 residues. The CDR3 is CASSPPGLTDTQYF. The CDR3 bases are TGTGCCAGCAGCCCCCCCGGCCTGACAGATACGCAGTATTTT.

This clonotype was seen a few times. This chain connects TRBV6-1 to TRBJ2-7, with 7 bases fitting TRBD2. Germline values: CDR1 MNHNS, CDR2 SASEGT. Trimming removed 7 bases from V and 3 bases from J; junction bases left unmatched: 6. The CDR3 length is 13 residues. The CDR3 here is CASTISGGYEQYF. In DNA form, the CDR3 reads TGTGCCAGCACTATTTCGGGGGGCTACGAGCAGTACTTC.

This clonotype has just a few counts. The CDR3: CASSYSRLLEYNEQFF. The CDR3 DNA follows: TGTGCCAGCAGTTACTCTCGCCTCCTCGAATACAATGAGCAGTTCTTC. V and J are TRBV6-2 or TRBV6-3 and TRBJ2-1; no clear D. The CDR3 covers 16 residues. V was shortened by 0 bases and J by 4 bases, with 13 bases between the two germline ends. Germline assignment: CDR1 MNHEY and CDR2 SVGEGT.

This clonotype has more than one count but fewer than ten. V usage is TRBV7-3 and J usage is TRBJ2-1; TRBD2 aligns across 12 bases. The germline V gene has CDR1 SGHTA and CDR2 FQGTGA. V shed 2 bases, J shed 15 bases, and the junction held 11 bases outside the gene matches. CDR3 length equals 15 residues. CDR3 sequence: CASSLDPSGREGRFF. In DNA form, the CDR3 reads TGTGCCAGCAGCTTAGACCCTAGCGGGAGGGAAGGAAGGTTCTTC.